This T cell receptor beta chain was captured in a study of chemoradiotherapy in HPV16-positive cancers (dated by TCRdb to 2021 to 2024). For the study in its entirety: Functional T-cell assays on cells from two HPV16-positive patients defined candidate HPV-specific T-cell clones and common TCR motifs. The study set out to ask whether T-cell immunity against the HPV oncoproteins E6 and E7 changes over the course of chemoradiotherapy and whether that immunity affects survival. Next, the candidate HPV-specific TCRs and motifs were followed in TCR repertoires from approximately 82 patients with HPV-related cancers.

Between the V and J ends, shortened by 4 bases and 8 bases respectively, the junction contains 21 bases. The CDR3 runs 16 residues from the cysteine to the phenylalanine. The kept DNA is CDR3 alone, 48 bases in frame from the first base. CDR1 and CDR2, per the germline V gene, are MGHDK and SYGVNS. The full study reports these points: Expansion of candidate HPV-specific clones and E7-related TCR motifs was observed in the tumor microenvironment during treatment, whereas no such expansion was observed for non-HPV-specific T cells. In HPV16-positive patients, expansion of HPV-responsive T cells during chemoradiotherapy was found to be associated with improved recurrence-free survival. The functional definition of HPV-specific T cells was derived from only a couple of HPV16-positive patients, and the survival association was reported for HPV16-positive patients.

Library creation used the immunoSEQ multiplex PCR assay. Held by TCRdb, this immuneACCESS table contains in-frame sequences only and omits some clones. Under half of the omission traces to an unresolved V gene where checked; the cause of the rest is unknown. The sample table shows under 5,000 clones, and approximately 90% are seen once. The top ten constitute 8.4% of the sample. Turning to this clone: Its antigen specificity is not known. There are no base qualities to consult, and no much larger clone falls within one base.

Repertoires were sampled repeatedly over the course of chemoradiotherapy, so clonal expansion could be followed in the tumor microenvironment. The origin of this receptor is a human donor with HPV-associated anogenital cancer. The sample here was tumor tissue, taken from a patient who underwent chemoradiotherapy. The V gene is TRBV25-1 and the J gene is TRBJ2-1, and TRBD1 may be the D gene, going by 6 matching bases. The CDR3 region: CASSAPWESGVDEQFF. Read as DNA, the sequence is TGTGCCAGCAGTGCCCCATGGGAGTCAGGGGTCGATGAGCAGTTCTTC. The reference TRBV25-1 and TRBJ2-1 proteins fill in what lies around the CDR3, so the full variable domain reads EADIYQTPRYLVIGTGKKITLECSQTMGHDKMYWYQQDPGMELHLIHYSYGVNSTEKGDLSSESTVSRIRTEHFPLTLESARPSHTSQYLCASSAPWESGVDEQFFGPGTRLTVL.